Sequencing of this TCR beta chain was carried out in a study of regulatory T cells in long-lasting Graves disease. Study-wide points: TRBV28, TRBJ1-2 and TRBJ2-5 were favored in persistent disease.

Both iRepertoire HTBI primers and Arm-PCR of CDR3 regions were used to build the TCR beta libraries. TCRdb re-called the multiplex PCR reads with MiXCR, one entry per CDR3 protein. The data hold a few hundred thousand distinct CDR3 sequences, with 14% observed a single time. V lost 1 base and J 2 bases, leaving 9 bases between the germline ends. The germline V gene encodes CDR1 LGHDT and CDR2 YNNKEL (reference sequence). The CDR3 contains 14 residues. This clonotype was detected only a few times. The target antigen is unknown. The time point denotes: newly diagnosed GD, antithyroid drugs for less than 3 months. TCR sequences were obtained from RNA taken from PBMCs. These records were also assigned to another study, of T cells in Graves' hyperthyroidism and ophthalmopathy. That investigation notes: Diagnoses were established using clinical symptoms, serum thyroxine and TRAb, thyroid ultrasound and orbital computed tomography.

The TCR originated in a woman in her fifties or sixties with Graves disease. This rearrangement joins TRBV3-1 to TRBJ2-7, with a tentative D call TRBD2 (6 bases). The source was peripheral blood mononuclear cells (PBMCs), collected at new diagnosis, from a patient treated with antithyroid drugs. The chain's CDR3 is CASSQGAGPYEQYF. CDR3 coding DNA: TGTGCCAGCAGCCAAGGGGCGGGACCCTACGAGCAGTACTTC.